A single sample is the source of the 21 T cell receptor beta chains below, sequenced in a study of T-cell memory formation after mild COVID-19. TCRdb fed the 5' RACE reads into MiXCR, producing one record per CDR3 protein. The repertoire holds approximately 250,000 distinct CDR3 sequences, roughly 16% seen once, with 22% in the top ten. The specimen sequenced was PBMCs or a T cell subset sorted from them (not recorded which). These receptors were collected from a man between 18 and 29 years old who had mild COVID-19 (a few samples of this study predate the infection). Cell type and time point are not known.

This clonotype turned up a few times. The chain is built from TRBV6-2 or TRBV6-3 and TRBJ1-1; D call uncertain. From germline, CDR1 is MNHEY and CDR2 SVGEGT. The CDR3 runs to 14 residues. Trimming left V 6 bases short and J 4 bases short, with 15 bases between. This CDR3 reads CASSPEGPVTEAFF. CDR3 bases: TGTGCCAGCAGCCCCGAAGGGCCTGTCACTGAAGCTTTCTTT.

The chain joins TRBV6-1 to TRBJ2-5; D is undetermined. This CDR3 is 14 amino acids long. V lost 1 base and J 1 base, leaving 7 bases between the germline ends. Germline V CDR1 and CDR2: MNHNS, SASEGT. The CDR3 coding sequence is TGTGCCAGCAGTGAAGGAAACGGCCAAGAGACCCAGTACTTC. It encodes CASSEGNGQETQYF.

The chain carries TRBV20-1 and TRBJ2-7; 8 bases are shared with TRBD2. Germline V gene sequence: CDR1 DFQATT, CDR2 SNEGSKA (reference sequence). The CDR3 covers 15 residues. Trimming at V came to 3 bases and at J to 4 bases, leaving 11 bases not matched to a gene. The CDR3 spells CSARSRGGTGYEQYF. The CDR3 coding sequence is TGCAGTGCTAGGAGCCGGGGGGGGACCGGATACGAGCAGTACTTC.

At least ten counts were recorded for this clonotype. Here the CDR3 reads CASSLGGLQETQYF. For the CDR3, the DNA is TGTGCCAGCAGCTTAGGGGGGTTGCAAGAGACCCAGTACTTC. The genes are TRBV7-9 and TRBJ2-5; D may be TRBD1 or TRBD2 (5 bases each). V lost 1 base and J lost 2, with 8 bases in between. Germline CDR1 is SEHNR and CDR2 is FQNEAQ (reference sequence). This CDR3 contains 14 residues.

V and J are TRBV10-2 and TRBJ2-7; TRBD2 matches 8 bases. The CDR3 is 11 residues long. The trim removed 4 bases at V and 7 bases at J, leaving 0 bases unmatched. Germline V gene data show CDR1 as WSHSY and CDR2 as SAAADI. The CDR3 DNA reads TGCGCCAGCAGTGCGGGGGGGGAGCAGTACGTC. Translation gives CASSAGGEQYV.

The chain is built from TRBV29-1 and TRBJ2-2, with D unclear. Trimming took off 6 bases at V and 5 bases at J, with 10 bases between the two ends. Germline V lookup: CDR1 SQVTM, CDR2 ANQGSEA. CDR3 length equals 12 residues. The CDR3 loop reads CSVAAKTGELFF. The CDR3 DNA sequence: TGCAGCGTCGCGGCCAAAACCGGGGAGCTGTTTTTT.

The V call is TRBV4-1, the J call TRBJ2-2; 8 bases are shared with TRBD2. The J segment lost 6 bases and the V segment lost 1 base, leaving 13 bases of the junction unmatched. CDR1 is MGHRA, CDR2 YSYEKL, per germline. The CDR3 contains 18 residues. CDR3 DNA: TGCGCCAGCAGCCAAGTTCGGCACCCCGGGAGGGGCGCCGGGGAGCTGTTTTTT. This codes for CASSQVRHPGRGAGELFF.

This clonotype was seen more than once but under ten times. The rearrangement joins TRBV7-9 to TRBJ1-6; D call uncertain. This CDR3 has 16 amino acids. From germline, CDR1 is SEHNR and CDR2 FQNEAQ (reference sequence). The V end was cut by 2 bases, the J end by 7 bases, with 15 bases between. CDR3 amino acids: CASSLLGAGANSPLHF. The CDR3 coding sequence is TGTGCCAGCAGCTTATTAGGTGCAGGTGCCAATTCACCCCTCCACTTT.

The rearrangement joins TRBV6-1 to TRBJ2-5, with D perhaps TRBD1 or TRBD2 (5 bases each). Germline CDR1 and CDR2: MNHNS and SASEGT. Trimming left V 6 bases short and J 7 bases short, with 12 bases between. The length of the CDR3 is 12 residues. The CDR3 region is CASSSTGGTQYF. The CDR3 nucleotides are TGTGCCAGCAGCTCTACTGGGGGGACCCAGTACTTC.

This clonotype was counted between two and nine times. This chain uses TRBV4-2 with TRBJ2-3, with 9 bases matching TRBD2. Trimming removed 1 base from V and 0 bases from J; junction bases left unmatched: 5. The CDR3 sequence is 17 residues long. Germline V lookup: CDR1 LGHNA, CDR2 YNFKEQ. The CDR3 nucleotides are TGTGCCAGCAGCCAAGGGTTAGCGGGGGTTAGCACAGATACGCAGTATTTT. Its translation: CASSQGLAGVSTDTQYF.

This clonotype was detected ten times or more. This rearrangement joins TRBV5-1 to TRBJ2-3; D gene unclear. Germline CDR1 reads SGHRS; CDR2 reads YFSETQ. Deletions cut 0 bases from V and 6 bases from J, with 11 bases between. The CDR3 runs 14 residues. CDR3 DNA: TGCGCCAGCAGCTTGGGAATCTCCCAGGATACGCAGTATTTT. This gives the protein CASSLGISQDTQYF.

This clonotype has ten or more counts. CDR3 sequence reads: CASSSWTGAETQYF. The CDR3 nucleotides are TGTGCCAGCAGCTCCTGGACAGGGGCTGAGACCCAGTACTTC. This sequence joins TRBV7-7 and TRBJ2-5; TRBD1 agrees at 9 bases. The CDR3 covers 14 residues. V shed 4 bases and J 5 bases; nucleotides not matched to a gene: 5. Looked up from germline, CDR1 is SSHAT and CDR2 is FNYEAQ (reference sequence).

The V and J genes are TRBV28 and TRBJ1-2, with D uncertain. The CDR3 is made up of 12 amino acids. The germline V gene encodes CDR1 MDHEN and CDR2 SYDVKM. V shed 7 bases and J shed 4 bases, with 10 bases lying between them. The CDR3 here is CASTPDRYGYTF. In nucleotides, the CDR3 is TGTGCCAGCACCCCGGACCGCTATGGCTACACCTTC.

This clonotype was counted between two and nine times. This rearrangement joins TRBV20-1 to TRBJ2-1; 8 bases map to TRBD2. The germline gives CDR1 DFQATT, CDR2 SNEGSKA (reference sequence). The length of the CDR3 is 13 residues. Here the CDR3 reads CRVTSGSYNEQFF. The CDR3 bases are TGCAGAGTTACTAGCGGCTCCTACAATGAGCAGTTCTTC.

The chain has TRBV12-3 or TRBV12-4 and TRBJ2-3; 8 nucleotides agree with TRBD1. This CDR3 region has 13 residues. V lost 10 bases, J lost 5 bases, and 8 bases stayed unmatched. Here the CDR3 DNA reads TGTGCCACCTCCCAGGGGGCGCAAGATACGCAGTATTTT. This encodes CATSQGAQDTQYF.

This clonotype was seen only a few times. This chain connects TRBV6-5 to TRBJ1-5, with no clear D. V lost 6 bases and J lost 6, with 12 bases in between. The CDR3 runs to 13 residues. Germline V CDR1 and CDR2: MNHEY, SVGAGI. CDR3 DNA: TGTGCCAGCAGCTTTGACTATTCTCAGCCCCAGCATTTT. This encodes CASSFDYSQPQHF.

This clonotype has a single count. The rearrangement uses TRBV6-2 or TRBV6-3 and TRBJ2-7; D assignment may be TRBD1 or TRBD2 (5 bases each). Germline-derived CDR1 and CDR2 are MNHEY and SVGEGT. V shed 4 bases and J shed 7 bases, with 11 bases lying between them. The CDR3 is 12 residues long. CDR3 bases: TGTGCCAGCAGTTCAACAGGAGGTGAGCAGTACGTC. Amino acid sequence: CASSSTGGEQYV.

This clonotype appeared a few times. The chain recombines TRBV28 with TRBJ1-1; a possible D gene is TRBD1 (5 bases). V was shortened by 3 bases and J by 10 bases, with 15 bases between the two germline ends. The CDR3 contains 13 residues. In germline, CDR1 is MDHEN, CDR2 SYDVKM. CDR3 loop: CASSFTVRGVAFF. In DNA, the CDR3 is TGTGCCAGCAGTTTTACAGTTAGGGGTGTAGCTTTCTTT.

The chain has TRBV29-1 and TRBJ2-5; tentative D call: TRBD2 (6 bases). The V end lost 6 bases, the J end lost 4 bases, and 15 bases lay between the germline ends. In germline, CDR1 is SQVTM, CDR2 ANQGSEA. The CDR3 totals 13 residues. The DNA for the CDR3 is TGCAGCGTCGGGGGAGGTCAGGGAGAGACCCAGTACTTC. Its protein is CSVGGGQGETQYF.

This clonotype was counted only a few times. This rearrangement joins TRBV21-1 to TRBJ2-7. TRBV21-1 is tagged as a pseudogene. The CDR3 is 16 residues long. The CDR3 sequence is CASSKGGMRSSYEQYF. The CDR3 DNA sequence: TGTGCCAGCAGCAAAGGGGGTATGAGGAGCTCCTACGAGCAGTACTTC.

The V and J genes are TRBV7-9 and TRBJ1-2; 7 bases are a match to TRBD1. The CDR3 contains 15 residues. Germline trimming cut 0 bases from V and 6 bases from J; bases unmatched to any gene: 7. From germline, CDR1 is SEHNR and CDR2 FQNEAQ (reference sequence). CDR3: CASSLATGRRDGYTF. CDR3 in DNA: TGTGCCAGCAGCTTAGCGACAGGGAGAAGGGATGGCTACACCTTC.